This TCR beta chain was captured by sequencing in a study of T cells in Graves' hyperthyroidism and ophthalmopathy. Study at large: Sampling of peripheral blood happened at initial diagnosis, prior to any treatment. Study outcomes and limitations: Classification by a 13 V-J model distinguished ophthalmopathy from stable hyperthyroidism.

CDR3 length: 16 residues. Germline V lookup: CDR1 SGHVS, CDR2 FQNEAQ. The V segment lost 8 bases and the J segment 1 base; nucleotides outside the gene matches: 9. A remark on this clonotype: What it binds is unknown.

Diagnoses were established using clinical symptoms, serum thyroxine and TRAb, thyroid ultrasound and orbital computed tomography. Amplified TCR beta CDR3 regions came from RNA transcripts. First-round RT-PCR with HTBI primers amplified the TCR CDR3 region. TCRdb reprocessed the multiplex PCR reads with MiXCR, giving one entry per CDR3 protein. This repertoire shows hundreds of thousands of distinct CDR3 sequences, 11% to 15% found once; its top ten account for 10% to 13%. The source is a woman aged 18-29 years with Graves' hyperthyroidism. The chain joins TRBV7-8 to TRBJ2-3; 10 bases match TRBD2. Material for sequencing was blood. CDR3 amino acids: CASDQREGQGTDTQYF. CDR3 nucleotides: TGTGCCAGCGACCAGCGGGAGGGCCAAGGCACAGATACGCAGTATTTT.